Below, one TCR beta chain is given with its context. These data originate in a study of glioma-infiltrating T cells after dendritic cell vaccination. Looking at the study overall: Between the early 2000s and the early 2010s, patients got autologous tumor lysate-pulsed dendritic cell vaccines.

Clones were read by immunoSEQ multiplex PCR, and TCRdb kept only the in-frame ones, dropping some. In the table there are about 82,000 clones, around four fifths of which are singletons. V lost 6 bases to trimming and J lost 0 bases; unmatched junction nucleotides: 4. The CDR3 extends over 15 amino acids. Germline assignment: CDR1 SNHLY and CDR2 FYNNEI. Noted time point: after dendritic cell vaccination, including at tumor progression/relapse. Patients had residual fresh-frozen tumor tissue and more than two years of survival data. All glioblastoma patients lacked an isocitrate dehydrogenase mutation.

The TCR originated in a human donor with glioblastoma. The rearrangement uses TRBV2 and TRBJ1-5, with TRBD1 matching over 8 bases. The sample consisted of blood, taken after dendritic cell vaccination. As DNA, the CDR3 is TGTGCCAGCAGCTTCGACAGGGGTAGCAATCAGCCCCAGCATTTT. Its translation is CASSFDRGSNQPQHF.